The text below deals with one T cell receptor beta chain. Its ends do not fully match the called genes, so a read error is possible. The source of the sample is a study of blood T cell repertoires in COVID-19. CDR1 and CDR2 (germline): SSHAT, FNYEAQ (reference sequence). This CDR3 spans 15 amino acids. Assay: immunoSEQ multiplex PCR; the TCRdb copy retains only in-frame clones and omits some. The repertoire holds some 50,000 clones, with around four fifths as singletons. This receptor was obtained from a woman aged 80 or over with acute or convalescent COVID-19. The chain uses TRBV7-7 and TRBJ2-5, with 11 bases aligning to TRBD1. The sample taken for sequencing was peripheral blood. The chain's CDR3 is CASSLPGTGGKTQYF. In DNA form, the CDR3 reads TGTGCTAGCAGCTTACCCGGGACAGGGGGAAAGACCCAGTACTTC.